This record covers a single T cell receptor (beta chain). Sequenced by immunoSEQ multiplex PCR; TCRdb stores in-frame clones only, minus some. The data show some 300,000 clones, around 90% seen once. The source of the sample is a study of blood T cell repertoires in COVID-19. The overall study: Acute and convalescent COVID-19 specimens originated in the United States, Italy and Spain.

The V end lost 2 bases, the J end lost 1 base, and 11 bases lay between the germline ends. CDR3 length equals 15 residues. The V gene's germline CDR1 is SGHTA and CDR2 FQGNSA. Sequenced material: peripheral blood. This TCR was sampled from a woman aged 45-59 years with COVID-19, enrolled during active disease. The rearrangement joins TRBV7-2 to TRBJ1-1; D unclear. CDR3 sequence reads: CASSLPGVPNTEAFF. DNA for the CDR3: TGTGCCAGCAGCTTACCCGGGGTCCCGAACACTGAAGCTTTCTTT.